The 19 T cell receptor beta chains below all came from one sample that was sequenced in a study of Tregs in tolerant kidney transplant recipients. Measured with immunoSEQ multiplex PCR; TCRdb has only the in-frame clones, and not every one. The repertoire shows about 23,000 clones; the top ten hold around 4%. Recipients received nonmyeloablative bone marrow transplants from related graft donors, with transient mixed chimerism. The specimen comprised CD4+ T cells from blood (PBMCs), sampled 6 months after the transplant. All receptors derive from a human patient who received a combined kidney and bone marrow transplant. Certain T cells may be donor cells from the graft.

Comment on this clone: The read halts 3 residues ahead of the CDR3 end, with the missing end drawn from the germline J gene. This sequence joins TRBV11-2 and TRBJ2-3; D is undetermined. This CDR3 is built from 13 residues. V lost 4 bases, J lost 3 bases, and 8 bases lay in between. The germline V gene encodes CDR1 SGHAT and CDR2 FQNNGV. The sequenced CDR3 bases are TGTGCCAGCAGCTCCCCTCCGACAGATACG. This encodes CASSSPPTDT. The full-length CDR3 reads as CASSSPPTDTQYF.

With respect to this clone: Read sequence stops 3 residues before the CDR3 end, and the germline J gene provides the missing end. V usage is TRBV7-8 and J usage is TRBJ2-1; D is possibly TRBD1 (5 bases). From germline, CDR1 is SGHVS and CDR2 FQNEAQ. The CDR3 length is 14 residues. V lost 4 bases, J lost 2 bases, and 9 bases lay in between. CDR3 protein: CASSSRGPYNEQFF. The part of the CDR3 DNA that was read is TGTGCCAGCAGCTCTAGGGGCCCCTACAATGAG.

A word on this clone: The read terminates 3 residues ahead of where the CDR3 ends, so the germline J gene completes it. The chain is built from TRBV6-2 or TRBV6-3 and TRBJ1-2; no clear D. Germline values: CDR1 MNHEY, CDR2 SVGEGT. The CDR3 contains 12 residues. The sequenced CDR3 bases are TGTGCCAGCAGTCCGCCGACTCGGGGC. It translates to CASSPPTRG. In full, the CDR3 reads CASSPPTRGYTF.

About this clone: The read ends 3 residues shy of where the CDR3 ends; the end is completed using the germline J gene. V and J are TRBV5-1 and TRBJ1-5; D unclear. The CDR3 length is 15 residues. Germline assignment: CDR1 SGHRS and CDR2 YFSETQ. With 0 bases removed from V and 4 bases from J, the gap between germline ends came to 11 bases. This CDR3 is CASSLEGSVNQPQHF. The sequenced part of the CDR3 DNA is TGCGCCAGCAGCTTGGAAGGCAGCGTGAATCAGCCC. Using reference TRBV5-1 and TRBJ1-5 for the parts outside the CDR3, the full variable domain is KAGVTQTPRYLIKTRGQQVTLSCSPISGHRSVSWYQQTPGQGLQFLFEYFSETQRNKGNFPGRFSGRQFSNSRSEMNVSTLELGDSALYLCASSLEGSVNQPQHFGDGTRLSIL.

With regard to this clone: The DNA ends 3 residues before the CDR3 does, and the rest of the CDR3 is filled in from the germline J gene. The chain joins TRBV11-2 to TRBJ2-5; 8 positions agree with TRBD1. V lost 4 bases, J lost 3 bases, and 7 bases stayed unmatched. CDR3 length: 15 residues. Per germline, CDR1 SGHAT and CDR2 FQNNGV. The CDR3 loop reads CASSSRTGFEETQYF. The CDR3 DNA, read in part, is TGTGCCAGCAGCTCCCGGACAGGGTTCGAAGAGACC.

Concerning this clone itself: The CDR3 is cut off 3 residues early in the read; its end comes from the germline J gene. V gene TRBV7-9 combines with J gene TRBJ1-2; the match to TRBD1 covers 7 bases. CDR1 SEHNR and CDR2 FQNEAQ come from the germline V gene (reference sequence). After removal of 5 bases from V and 0 bases from J, the junction contained 6 bases not matched to a gene. The CDR3 totals 15 residues. This CDR3 reads CASSPGQDANYGYTF. The sequenced CDR3 bases are TGTGCCAGCAGCCCTGGACAGGACGCTAACTATGGC.

Note on this clone: Coverage ceases 3 residues before the CDR3 finishes, and the germline J gene fills in the end. The chain joins TRBV6-2 or TRBV6-3 to TRBJ2-7, with a tentative D call TRBD1 (5 bases). V dropped 6 bases and J dropped 4 bases, with 16 bases sitting between them. Germline CDR1 is MNHEY and CDR2 is SVGEGT. The CDR3 covers 14 residues. CDR3 sequence reads: CASSPQGSIYEQYF. The DNA read from the CDR3 is TGTGCCAGCAGCCCTCAGGGCAGTATATACGAG.

Points on this clone: Coverage ceases 3 residues before the CDR3 finishes, and the germline J gene fills in the end. The chain has TRBV2 and TRBJ2-7; possibly TRBD1 for D (6 bases). This CDR3 region has 14 residues. Germline CDR1 SNHLY, CDR2 FYNNEI. The germline V and J ends were trimmed by 4 bases and 6 bases, with 16 bases remaining between them. The sequenced CDR3 bases are TGTGCCAGCAGTGTTGACAGGTGGGTCCGCGAG. Its protein is CASSVDRWVRE. The entire CDR3 protein reads CASSVDRWVREQYF.

CDR3 residues: CASSPAHLNRQGGNIQYF. The sequenced CDR3 bases are TGTGCCAGCTCACCTGCACACCTTAATCGACAGGGGGGGAACATT. The chain employs TRBV18 and TRBJ2-4; 9 bases fit TRBD1. The read finishes 3 residues shy of the CDR3 end, and the germline J gene is used to complete it. The trim removed 3 bases at V and 7 bases at J, leaving 16 bases unmatched. This CDR3 has 18 amino acids. Germline V gene sequence: CDR1 KGHSH, CDR2 LQKENI.

CDR3 sequence reads: CASSLEGNRGSDEQYF. CDR3 DNA (partial): TGCGCCAGCAGCTTGGAGGGTAATAGGGGATCGGACGAG. The chain couples TRBV5-1 to TRBJ2-7, with a weak D call TRBD1 (5 bases). The CDR3 end is not reached by the read, which stops 3 residues before it; the germline J gene fills it in. The CDR3 has 16 residues. The ends were cut back, 0 bases at V and 5 bases at J, with 18 bases in the middle. Looked up from germline, CDR1 is SGHRS and CDR2 is YFSETQ. Full variable domain (outside the CDR3, taken from reference TRBV5-1 and TRBJ2-7): KAGVTQTPRYLIKTRGQQVTLSCSPISGHRSVSWYQQTPGQGLQFLFEYFSETQRNKGNFPGRFSGRQFSNSRSEMNVSTLELGDSALYLCASSLEGNRGSDEQYFGPGTRLTVT.

In the case of this clone: The read ends 3 residues shy of where the CDR3 ends; the end is completed using the germline J gene. The chain is built from TRBV30 and TRBJ1-1; no clear D gene. The CDR3 consists of 14 residues. Germline CDR1 GTSNPN, CDR2 SVGIG (reference sequence). The V end lost 3 bases, the J end lost 4 bases, and 15 bases lay between the germline ends. The sequenced CDR3 bases are TGTGCCTGGAGGAGGTATAGTCGCGGCACTGAA. Its protein is CAWRRYSRGTE. The full CDR3 sequence reads CAWRRYSRGTEAFF.

CDR3 DNA, as far as it was read: TGTGCCAGTAGTATGGTACGAGGGGCCTCCTACGAG. This translates into CASSMVRGASYE. The CDR3 in its entirety is CASSMVRGASYEQYF. The gene calls are TRBV19 and TRBJ2-7; either TRBD1 or TRBD2 may supply D (5 bases each). The sequenced fragment ends 3 residues before the CDR3 boundary, so the rest is inferred from the germline J gene. Trimming took off 3 bases at V and 0 bases at J, with 12 bases between the two ends. Germline V gene lookup returns CDR1 LNHDA and CDR2 SQIVND (reference sequence). The CDR3 sequence is 15 residues long.

With respect to this clone: The read terminates 3 residues before the CDR3 end, so the remaining end is supplied by the germline J gene. The rearrangement uses TRBV10-3 and TRBJ2-7; possible D gene TRBD2, 6 bases. Germline loops: CDR1 ENHRY, CDR2 SYGVKD. The CDR3 is 12 residues long. V lost 8 bases, J lost 5 bases, and 13 bases lay in between. The DNA read from the CDR3 is TGTGCCATCGGCCCCCCGGGGGACGAG. Translating it yields CAIGPPGDE. The whole CDR3 sequence is CAIGPPGDEQYF.

As for this clone: The read halts 3 residues ahead of the CDR3 end, with the missing end drawn from the germline J gene. The chain couples TRBV7-2 to TRBJ2-5, with a weak D call TRBD2 (7 bases). The CDR3 runs to 13 residues. V was clipped by 7 bases and J by 3 bases, with 12 bases between them. Germline V gene lookup returns CDR1 SGHTA and CDR2 FQGNSA. The CDR3 is CASKGGGKETQYF. Partial CDR3 DNA: TGTGCCAGCAAAGGGGGAGGGAAAGAGACC.

In regard to this clone: The read stops 3 residues short of the end of the CDR3; the missing end is completed from the germline J gene. The J gene is TRBJ1-2, the V gene TRBV7-2, with 9 bases identical to TRBD1. Germline values: CDR1 SGHTA, CDR2 FQGNSA. The V gene end was trimmed by 0 bases and the J gene end by 4 bases; junction bases not matched to a gene: 3. This CDR3 region has 15 residues. CDR3 DNA, as far as it was read: TGTGCCAGCAGCTTAGCGGGGACAGGGATCTATGGC. The encoded protein is CASSLAGTGIYG. The entire CDR3 protein reads CASSLAGTGIYGYTF.

Of note for this clone: The read comes to an end 3 residues before the CDR3 does, leaving the germline J gene to fill in the end. The rearrangement links TRBV18 to TRBJ2-7, with 13 bases that match TRBD2. CDR1 and CDR2 from the germline V gene are KGHSH and LQKENI. The CDR3 is 16 residues long. J was trimmed by 3 bases and V by 2 bases; bases with no gene match: 4. The CDR3 bases that were read are TGTGCCAGCTCACCAGGGACTAGCGGGACGGTCTACGAG. This codes for CASSPGTSGTVYE. From start to end, the CDR3 is CASSPGTSGTVYEQYF.

According to its frequency, this clone is medium-sized (0.01 to 0.1%). The read halts 3 residues ahead of the CDR3 end, with the missing end drawn from the germline J gene. This chain joins TRBV19 and TRBJ1-6; TRBD1 might be the D (6 bases). The CDR3 is made up of 14 amino acids. Germline values: CDR1 LNHDA, CDR2 SQIVND (reference sequence). The ends were cut back, 7 bases at V and 7 bases at J, with 14 bases in the middle. The sequenced CDR3 bases are TGTGCCAGTAAAAACAGGGAGCTCAATTCACCC. Translation gives CASKNRELNSP. The whole CDR3 is CASKNRELNSPLHF.

Incomplete CDR3 DNA: TGTGCCAGCAGCGGTGGACTTCTTAACTCCTACGAG. Translating gives CASSGGLLNSYE. The full-length CDR3 reads as CASSGGLLNSYEQYF. The chain employs TRBV14 and TRBJ2-7, with TRBD2 as a possible D gene (5 bases). The DNA ends 3 residues before the CDR3 does, and the rest of the CDR3 is filled in from the germline J gene. CDR3 size: 15 residues. V dropped 5 bases and J dropped 0 bases, with 14 bases sitting between them. CDR1 is SGHDN, CDR2 FVKESK, per germline.

CDR3 region: CASSKTGGLYNEQFF. The sequenced CDR3 bases are TGTGCCAGCAGCAAGACAGGGGGCCTCTACAATGAG. The rearrangement joins TRBV6-2 or TRBV6-3 to TRBJ2-1; 10 positions match TRBD1. The read is 3 residues too short to cover the CDR3 end, so that end is filled in from the germline J gene. V was pared by 6 bases and J by 3 bases, with 5 bases of the junction left unmatched. Germline V CDR1 and CDR2: MNHEY, SVGEGT. The length of the CDR3 is 15 residues.